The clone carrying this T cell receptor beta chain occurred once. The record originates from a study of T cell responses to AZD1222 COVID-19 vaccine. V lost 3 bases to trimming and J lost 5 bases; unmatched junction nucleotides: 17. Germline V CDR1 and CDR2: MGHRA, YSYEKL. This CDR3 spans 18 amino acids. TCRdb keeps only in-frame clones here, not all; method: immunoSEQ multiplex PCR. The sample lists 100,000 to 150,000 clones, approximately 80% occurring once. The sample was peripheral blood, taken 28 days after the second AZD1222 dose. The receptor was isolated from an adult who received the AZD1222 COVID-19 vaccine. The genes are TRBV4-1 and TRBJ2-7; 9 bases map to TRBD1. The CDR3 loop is CASSHSPLRRTGAHEQYF. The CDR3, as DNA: TGCGCCAGCAGCCACTCCCCTCTCCGCCGGACAGGGGCTCACGAGCAGTACTTC.